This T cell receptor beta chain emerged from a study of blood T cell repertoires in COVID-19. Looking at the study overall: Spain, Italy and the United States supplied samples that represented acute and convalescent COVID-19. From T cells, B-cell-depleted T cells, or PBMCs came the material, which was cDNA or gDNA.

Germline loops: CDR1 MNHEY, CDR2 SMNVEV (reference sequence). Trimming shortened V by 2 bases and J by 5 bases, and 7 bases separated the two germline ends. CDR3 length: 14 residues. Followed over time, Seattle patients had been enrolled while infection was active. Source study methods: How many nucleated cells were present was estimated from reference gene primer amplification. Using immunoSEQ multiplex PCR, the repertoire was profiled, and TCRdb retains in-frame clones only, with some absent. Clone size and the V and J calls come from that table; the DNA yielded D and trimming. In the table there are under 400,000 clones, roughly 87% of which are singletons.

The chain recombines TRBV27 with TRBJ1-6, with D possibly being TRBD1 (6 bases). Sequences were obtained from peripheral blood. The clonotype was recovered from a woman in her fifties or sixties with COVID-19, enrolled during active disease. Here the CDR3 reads CASSLGTHNSPLHF. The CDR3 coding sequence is TGTGCCAGCAGTTTAGGGACACATAATTCACCCCTCCACTTT.